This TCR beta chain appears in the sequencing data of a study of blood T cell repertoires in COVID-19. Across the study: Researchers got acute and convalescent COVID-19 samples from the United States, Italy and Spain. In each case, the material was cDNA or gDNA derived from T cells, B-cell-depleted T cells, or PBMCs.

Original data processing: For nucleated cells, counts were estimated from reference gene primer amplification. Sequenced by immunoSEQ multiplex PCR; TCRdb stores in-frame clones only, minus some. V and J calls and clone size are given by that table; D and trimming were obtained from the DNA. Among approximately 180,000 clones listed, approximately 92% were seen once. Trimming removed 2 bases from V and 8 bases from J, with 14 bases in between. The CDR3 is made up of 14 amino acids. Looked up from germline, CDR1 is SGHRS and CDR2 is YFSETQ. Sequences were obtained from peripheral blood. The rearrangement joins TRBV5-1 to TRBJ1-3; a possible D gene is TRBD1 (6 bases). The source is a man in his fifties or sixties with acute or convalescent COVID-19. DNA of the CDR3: TGCGCCAGCAGCTTTGGACAGTCGGTGGACACCATATATTTT. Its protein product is CASSFGQSVDTIYF.